These 30 T cell receptor beta chains came from one sample sequenced in a study of shared clonotypes between healthy human individuals. The naive CD8 subset, CD45RO-negative cells positively selected for CCR7, excluded terminally differentiated effector memory CD45RA+ cells. The assay was immunoSEQ multiplex PCR, and TCRdb's table has in-frame clones only and misses some. The repertoire holds about 2 million clones, with approximately 94% as singletons. The sequenced sample was naive CD8+ T cells sorted from blood. The receptors were sampled from a young man in good health.

CDR3 protein: CASSLVGVPEAFF. As DNA, the CDR3 is TGTGCCAGCAGCTTGGTAGGGGTCCCTGAAGCTTTCTTT. V usage is TRBV11-2 and J usage is TRBJ1-1; TRBD1 is a possible D gene (5 bases). The V gene lost 3 bases and the J gene lost 6 bases, with 11 bases spanning the gap. Germline V gives CDR1 SGHAT, CDR2 FQNNGV. This CDR3 has 13 amino acids.

The chain employs TRBV4-1 and TRBJ2-1; 10 bases agree with TRBD2. CDR3 length: 15 residues. Trimming cost V 0 bases and J 10 bases; bases outside gene matches: 6. Germline V gene sequence: CDR1 MGHRA, CDR2 YSYEKL. The DNA of the CDR3 is TGCGCCAGCAGCCAAGACCGAGCGGGAGGGCAAGAGCAGTTCTTC. It is translated as CASSQDRAGGQEQFF.

The gene calls are TRBV7-9 and TRBJ2-5; possible D gene TRBD2, 5 bases. CDR3 length: 13 residues. Per the germline V gene, CDR1 is SEHNR and CDR2 is FQNEAQ (reference sequence). The V end lost 1 base, the J end lost 5 bases, and 8 bases lay between the germline ends. The CDR3 region is CASSLERGETQYF. The CDR3 bases are TGTGCCAGCAGCTTAGAGCGAGGGGAGACCCAGTACTTC.

The chain combines TRBV7-2 with TRBJ2-7, with TRBD2 identical over 12 bases. This CDR3 contains 16 residues. The ends lost 5 bases at V and 3 bases at J; junction bases unmatched: 8. Germline V gives CDR1 SGHTA, CDR2 FQGNSA. The CDR3 loop is CASSPGTSGWDYEQYF. As DNA, the CDR3 is TGTGCCAGCAGCCCCGGGACTAGCGGGTGGGACTACGAGCAGTACTTC. The whole variable domain, remainder taken from reference TRBV7-2 and TRBJ2-7, is GAGVSQSPSNKVTEKGKDVELRCDPISGHTALYWYRQSLGQGLEFLIYFQGNSAPDKSGLPSDRFSAERTGGSVSTLTIQRTQQEDSAVYLCASSPGTSGWDYEQYFGPGTRLTVT.

The V and J genes are TRBV11-2 and TRBJ2-5, with a possible D match to TRBD1 (6 bases). The V end was cut by 1 base, the J end by 4 bases, with 10 bases between. Germline lookup yields CDR1 SGHAT and CDR2 FQNNGV. CDR3 length: 14 residues. The CDR3 is CASSLGWGRETQYF. CDR3 nucleotides: TGTGCCAGCAGCTTAGGATGGGGGCGAGAGACCCAGTACTTC.

This chain uses TRBV13 with TRBJ2-1; D tentatively reads TRBD1 or TRBD2 (6 bases each). CDR1 is PRHDT and CDR2 is FYEKMQ in the germline V gene (reference sequence). With 5 bases removed from V and 9 bases from J, the gap between germline ends came to 14 bases. The CDR3 consists of 13 residues. CDR3 sequence: CASSPGAGTEQFF. In nucleotides, the CDR3 is TGTGCCAGCAGCCCAGGGGCGGGAACTGAGCAGTTCTTC.

The V and J genes are TRBV7-9 and TRBJ1-4; no clear D. Germline-derived CDR1 and CDR2 are SEHNR and FQNEAQ (reference sequence). V lost 5 bases to trimming and J lost 7 bases, with 8 bases between them. The CDR3 is made up of 12 amino acids. The CDR3 loop is CASSLSAEKLFF. DNA of the CDR3: TGTGCCAGCAGCCTCTCGGCTGAAAAACTGTTTTTT.

The chain recombines TRBV5-1 with TRBJ2-7; possible D gene TRBD1, 7 bases. This CDR3 has 17 amino acids. CDR1 is SGHRS, CDR2 YFSETQ, per germline. The V end was cut by 5 bases, the J end by 7 bases, with 28 bases between. The CDR3 DNA is TGCGCCAGCAGGGGAGGAGAGGGGGACAGCATATTTGTGGAGCAGTACTTC. It encodes CASRGGEGDSIFVEQYF.

The rearrangement links TRBV27 to TRBJ2-3; D is possibly TRBD2 (5 bases). The length of the CDR3 is 16 residues. Germline lookup yields CDR1 MNHEY and CDR2 SMNVEV (reference sequence). Trimming pared 2 bases from V and 1 base from J, leaving 13 bases between. CDR3 coding DNA: TGTGCCAGCAGTTTAGTGGTCGGGGAACGCACAGATACGCAGTATTTT. Its translation is CASSLVVGERTDTQYF.

This chain uses TRBV7-3 with TRBJ2-3; TRBD2 agrees at 7 bases. CDR1 is SGHTA, CDR2 FQGTGA, per germline. Trimming cost V 5 bases and J 6 bases; bases outside gene matches: 8. CDR3 length: 14 amino acids. Here the CDR3 DNA reads TGTGCCAGCAGCCCGTCGGGGAGGGCCGATACGCAGTATTTT. It is translated as CASSPSGRADTQYF.

V is TRBV5-1 and J is TRBJ1-1, with 8 bases that match TRBD1. From germline, CDR1 is SGHRS and CDR2 YFSETQ. There are 15 residues in the CDR3. Germline trimming cut 1 base from V and 4 bases from J; bases unmatched to any gene: 6. The CDR3 DNA is TGCGCCAGCAGCTTGACCGGACAGGGAAGCACTGAAGCTTTCTTT. Amino acids: CASSLTGQGSTEAFF.

The rearrangement links TRBV10-1 to TRBJ1-6, with 8 bases fitting TRBD1. V was clipped by 6 bases and J by 8 bases; unmatched bases: 6. Germline V gene lookup returns CDR1 WNHNN and CDR2 SYGVQD (reference sequence). The CDR3 is 14 residues long. This CDR3 reads CASSPDRVDSPLHF. Written as DNA, the CDR3 is TGCGCCAGCAGCCCGGACAGGGTCGATTCACCCCTCCACTTT.

The chain couples TRBV15 to TRBJ2-4, with 7 bases fitting TRBD1. Germline lookup yields CDR1 LNHNV and CDR2 YYDKDF (reference sequence). V was pared by 0 bases and J by 14 bases, with 10 bases of the junction left unmatched. The CDR3 has 14 residues. The CDR3 region is CATSRDGYLTGKYF. DNA of the CDR3: TGTGCCACCAGCAGAGATGGTTATTTGACAGGGAAGTACTTC.

CDR3 sequence reads: CASSPPLAGLNNEQFF. The CDR3 DNA is TGTGCCAGCAGCCCACCGTTAGCGGGATTGAACAATGAGCAGTTCTTC. The chain employs TRBV5-5 and TRBJ2-1; 8 positions agree with TRBD2. Germline values: CDR1 SGHKS, CDR2 YYEKEE (reference sequence). V shed 4 bases and J 5 bases; nucleotides not matched to a gene: 11. The CDR3 has 16 amino acids.

This clone came up once. The chain uses TRBV27 and TRBJ2-3; tentative D call: TRBD1 (5 bases). Trimming left V 6 bases short and J 0 bases short, with 16 bases between. The CDR3 loop spans 16 amino acids. From germline, CDR1 is MNHEY and CDR2 SMNVEV (reference sequence). The CDR3 DNA reads as TGTGCCAGCAGCGGTCTAGGGGTGGTGAGCACAGATACGCAGTATTTT. Amino acid sequence: CASSGLGVVSTDTQYF.

V usage is TRBV6-1 and J usage is TRBJ2-1; TRBD2 is a possible D gene (6 bases). Germline V CDR1 and CDR2: MNHNS, SASEGT. This CDR3 has 18 residues. Between the trimmed V and J ends, which lost 0 bases and 1 base, there was a span of 16 bases. In nucleotides, the CDR3 is TGTGCCAGCAGTGAAGCGCTGAGACTAGTACGATCCTACAATGAGCAGTTCTTC. Amino acids: CASSEALRLVRSYNEQFF.

The gene calls are TRBV28 and TRBJ2-5; 14 bases align to TRBD2. CDR1 and CDR2 from the germline V gene are MDHEN and SYDVKM. The CDR3 sequence is 20 residues long. J was trimmed by 2 bases and V by 7 bases; bases with no gene match: 18. The CDR3 sequence is CASTIKGGLAGASVQETQYF. CDR3 nucleotides: TGTGCCAGCACTATCAAAGGGGGACTAGCGGGGGCCTCGGTTCAAGAGACCCAGTACTTC.

The chain is built from TRBV18 and TRBJ2-1; tentatively, D is TRBD2 (6 bases). Trimming left V 3 bases short and J 0 bases short, with 12 bases between. Germline lookup yields CDR1 KGHSH and CDR2 LQKENI. The CDR3 has 16 amino acids. The CDR3 reads CASSPLEGFSYNEQFF. The DNA for the CDR3 is TGTGCCAGCTCACCGCTGGAGGGGTTCTCCTACAATGAGCAGTTCTTC.

A single count supports this clone. The chain links TRBV4-2 to TRBJ1-2; 8 bases line up with TRBD1. V gave up 8 bases and J gave up 4 bases; unmatched junction bases: 15. CDR3 size: 16 residues. Germline V gene lookup returns CDR1 LGHNA and CDR2 YNFKEQ. The CDR3 DNA reads as TGTGCCAGCGCTCCGGGACAGGAAGCTCGGGCCTATGGCTACACCTTC. It codes for CASAPGQEARAYGYTF.

For this clone: Other DNA sequences of this sample code for an identical CDR3. The rearrangement uses TRBV6-5 and TRBJ1-1, with 7 bases fitting TRBD1. V was pared by 0 bases and J by 2 bases, with 3 bases of the junction left unmatched. CDR1 is MNHEY and CDR2 is SVGAGI in the germline V gene. The CDR3 loop spans 15 amino acids. In nucleotides, the CDR3 is TGTGCCAGCAGTTACTCGTACAGGGGAAACACTGAAGCTTTCTTT. Protein sequence: CASSYSYRGNTEAFF.

The chain couples TRBV6-1 to TRBJ2-1, with a possible D match to TRBD2 (6 bases). Germline V gene lookup returns CDR1 MNHNS and CDR2 SASEGT. The CDR3 is 16 residues long. Trimming pared 3 bases from V and 4 bases from J, leaving 16 bases between. The CDR3 loop reads CASSDGTGTGYNEQFF. CDR3 nucleotides: TGTGCCAGCAGTGATGGGACCGGGACTGGATACAATGAGCAGTTCTTC.

This chain connects TRBV4-3 to TRBJ1-2; no clear D gene. There are 14 residues in the CDR3. The V end was cut by 0 bases, the J end by 4 bases, with 9 bases between. Germline-derived CDR1 and CDR2 are LGHNA and YSLEER. The CDR3 DNA reads as TGCGCCAGCAGCCAAGATAGGACGAGCTATGGCTACACCTTC. It specifies CASSQDRTSYGYTF.

The rearrangement joins TRBV7-9 to TRBJ2-1; no reliable D call. The germline V gene has CDR1 SEHNR and CDR2 FQNEAQ (reference sequence). This CDR3 is 14 amino acids long. Deletions cut 7 bases from V and 2 bases from J, with 12 bases between. CDR3 in DNA: TGTGCCAGCATCCTTGGCCACCCCTACAATGAGCAGTTCTTC. Translation: CASILGHPYNEQFF. Filled out from reference TRBV7-9 and TRBJ2-1, the complete variable domain reads DTGVSQNPRHKITKRGQNVTFRCDPISEHNRLYWYRQTLGQGPEFLTYFQNEAQLEKSRLLSDRFSAERPKGSFSTLEIQRTEQGDSAMYLCASILGHPYNEQFFGPGTRLTVL.

A note on this clone: Additional DNA sequences in this sample encode the identical CDR3. The rearrangement joins TRBV7-2 to TRBJ2-1; a possible D gene is TRBD2 (6 bases). The CDR3 consists of 13 residues. Trimming pared 3 bases from V and 6 bases from J, leaving 9 bases between. Germline CDR1 SGHTA, CDR2 FQGNSA. In DNA form, the CDR3 reads TGTGCCAGCAGCTTGGGACTTTTCAATGAGCAGTTCTTC. Protein: CASSLGLFNEQFF.

The chain carries TRBV7-8 and TRBJ2-1; 14 bases map to TRBD2. This CDR3 is built from 18 residues. Germline CDR1 reads SGHVS; CDR2 reads FQNEAQ. V dropped 5 bases and J dropped 0; count of bases not matched to a gene: 6. The CDR3 coding sequence is TGTGCCAGCAGCCAAGGACTAGCGGGAGGTCACTCCTACAATGAGCAGTTCTTC. Translating gives CASSQGLAGGHSYNEQFF.

Comment on this clone: Within the sample, other DNA sequences also encode this same CDR3. The chain couples TRBV28 to TRBJ1-6; D not resolved. Germline loops: CDR1 MDHEN, CDR2 SYDVKM. Deletions cut 3 bases from V and 9 bases from J, with 3 bases between. The CDR3 has 11 amino acids. The CDR3, as DNA: TGTGCCAGCAGTTTTGGTTCACCCCTCCACTTT. It specifies CASSFGSPLHF.

The chain links TRBV2 to TRBJ2-7; TRBD1 matches 9 bases. Germline loops: CDR1 SNHLY, CDR2 FYNNEI. Trimming removed 4 bases from V and 4 bases from J; junction bases left unmatched: 14. This CDR3 spans 17 amino acids. CDR3 loop: CASSVSETGTGFYEQYF. In DNA form, the CDR3 reads TGTGCCAGCAGTGTCTCGGAAACCGGGACAGGGTTTTACGAGCAGTACTTC.

The chain couples TRBV19 to TRBJ2-3; the match to TRBD2 covers 10 bases. After removal of 3 bases from V and 4 bases from J, the junction contained 7 bases not matched to a gene. The CDR3 runs to 16 residues. CDR1 LNHDA and CDR2 SQIVND come from the germline V gene (reference sequence). The CDR3 bases are TGTGCCAGTAGTATCGGGACTAGCGTTTTCGCAGATACGCAGTATTTT. It is translated as CASSIGTSVFADTQYF.

The chain recombines TRBV5-1 with TRBJ2-1, with 13 bases fitting TRBD2. After removal of 3 bases from V and 9 bases from J, the junction contained 6 bases not matched to a gene. In germline, CDR1 is SGHRS, CDR2 YFSETQ. The CDR3 length is 15 residues. The CDR3: CASSSTSGGAREQFF. The CDR3 nucleotides are TGCGCCAGCAGCTCCACTAGCGGGGGGGCTCGTGAGCAGTTCTTC.

This chain joins TRBV5-1 and TRBJ2-7, with D perhaps matching TRBD1 or TRBD2 (5 bases each). The CDR3 has 13 residues. V lost 6 bases and J 5 bases, leaving 15 bases between the germline ends. Germline CDR1 reads SGHRS; CDR2 reads YFSETQ. The CDR3 loop reads CASTQGEGNEQYF. In nucleotides, the CDR3 is TGCGCCAGCACTCAGGGCGAGGGTAACGAGCAGTACTTC.